A single sample is the source of the 6 T cell receptor beta chains below, sequenced in a study of technical replicates of blood from several donors (dated 2017 in TCRdb). Library preparation used the immunoSEQ multiplex PCR assay. The clones in this table, taken by TCRdb from immuneACCESS, are in-frame only. Not every clone is retained; where verified, under half of the shortfall comes from an unresolved V gene, and the cause of the rest is unknown. This sample comprises 80,000 or so clones, approximately 98% of them detected only once. Approximately 0.21% of the sample lies in the top ten. The sequencing input was T cells isolated from PBMCs. These receptors were collected from a human donor in good health.

This chain joins TRBV7-9 and TRBJ1-2; D remains ambiguous. This CDR3 spans 15 amino acids. V gave up 0 bases and J gave up 1 base, with 9 bases separating them. Germline V gene lookup returns CDR1 SEHNR and CDR2 FQNEAQ (reference sequence). The CDR3 DNA reads as TGTGCCAGCAGCTTAGCGCTGGCGGTTAACTATGGCTACACCTTC. This sequence encodes CASSLALAVNYGYTF.

This rearrangement joins TRBV29-1 to TRBJ1-5; D is undetermined. From germline, CDR1 is SQVTM and CDR2 ANQGSEA. The ends were cut back, 5 bases at V and 2 bases at J, with 7 bases in the middle. There are 12 residues in the CDR3. The CDR3 sequence: CSVREGNQPQHF. CDR3 bases: TGCAGCGTTCGAGAGGGCAATCAGCCCCAGCATTTT.

The V and J genes are TRBV5-4 and TRBJ1-2; TRBD1 matches 10 bases. Trimming took 4 bases from V and 4 from J; bases not matched to a gene: 7. Germline loops: CDR1 SGHNT, CDR2 YYREEE (reference sequence). CDR3 length equals 15 residues. CDR3 in amino acids: CASSGDRGRSYGYTF. Written as DNA, the CDR3 is TGTGCCAGCAGCGGGGACAGGGGAAGGAGCTATGGCTACACCTTC.

The V gene is TRBV6-5, the J gene TRBJ1-1; TRBD1 aligns across 7 bases. The J segment lost 4 bases and the V segment lost 0 bases, leaving 5 bases of the junction unmatched. The CDR3 totals 15 residues. Germline CDR1 MNHEY, CDR2 SVGAGI. CDR3 coding DNA: TGTGCCAGCAGTTACTCAGGGGGCATCGTCACTGAAGCTTTCTTT. As protein: CASSYSGGIVTEAFF.

The chain employs TRBV11-3 and TRBJ2-7; D gene unclear. The CDR3 has 11 amino acids. The V gene lost 4 bases and the J gene lost 6 bases, with 7 bases spanning the gap. Germline V gene sequence: CDR1 SGHNT, CDR2 YENEEA. This CDR3 is CASSYYGEQYF. CDR3 in DNA: TGTGCCAGCAGCTATTACGGCGAGCAGTACTTC.

This chain links TRBV7-2 with TRBJ2-3; TRBD2 matches at 9 bases. V lost 2 bases to trimming and J lost 3 bases; unmatched junction nucleotides: 0. Germline CDR1 is SGHTA and CDR2 is FQGNSA. The CDR3 is 14 amino acids. This CDR3 is CASSLLAGTDTQYF. CDR3 DNA: TGTGCCAGCAGCTTACTAGCGGGAACAGATACGCAGTATTTT.